What follows describes a single T cell receptor (beta chain). No antigen is known for it. The junction departs from germline at one end; a sequencing error may be responsible. The data originate from a study of cytomegalovirus exposure and HLA in healthy donors. Study-wide findings and caveats: An analysis done earlier found most TCR beta V segments productive about 87% or about 30% of the time. The sole available immune exposure information was CMV serostatus. Sequencing probably produced one cluster of sequence variants that were highly shared.

The PCR employed 60 Vbeta primers together with 13 Jbeta primers. The data were produced by immunoSEQ multiplex PCR, yet TCRdb's version contains in-frame clones alone and is incomplete. The data hold 33,000 or so clones, with approximately 76% observed a single time. Looked up from germline, CDR1 is SGHRS and CDR2 is YFSETQ. The CDR3 length is 15 residues. The specimen sequenced was PBMCs. The sequence came from a woman in her twenties or thirties in good health and CMV-seropositive. The gene calls are TRBV5-1 and TRBJ1-2; D gene unclear. CDR3 nucleotides: TGCCCCAGCAGCTCCCAAAAGGACGGGGTTTATGGCTACACCTTC. Protein sequence: CPSSSQKDGVYGYTF.